This paragraph covers one T cell receptor beta chain sequence. Antigen unknown. Germline lookup yields CDR1 SGHTA and CDR2 FQGTGA. V shed 0 bases and J 5 bases; nucleotides not matched to a gene: 5. The length of the CDR3 is 15 residues. This entry is derived from a study of cytomegalovirus exposure and HLA in healthy donors. Study outcomes and limitations: Associated with cytomegalovirus, according to the listing, were about 160 TCR beta chains.

Primers included in the PCR were 60 Vbeta and 13 Jbeta primers. Profiled with immunoSEQ multiplex PCR; TCRdb holds only in-frame clones, not every one. The data contain over 100,000 clones, roughly 63% of them singletons. This TCR derives from a man between 40 and 49 years old in good health and CMV-seropositive. The V and J genes are TRBV7-3 and TRBJ2-3, with 7 bases fitting TRBD1. Sequenced: PBMCs. The CDR3 region has the DNA TGTGCCAGCAGCTTAACGGGACAGCAGGGAGATACGCAGTATTTT. It translates to CASSLTGQQGDTQYF.